This TCR beta chain was documented in a study of T and B cells in COVID-19 patients (dated by TCRdb to the early 2020s). About the investigation overall: Using TRB and IGH repertoire sequencing of peripheral blood, the study characterized adaptive immunity in COVID-19 patients who had active infection or had recovered. A recovered cohort comprised around 18 patients contributing roughly 20 samples, mostly after mild to moderate COVID-19 managed as outpatients. The recovered cohort had a median age of around 37 years, compared with 55 to 75 years in the active-infection cohort. Critical illness requiring mechanical ventilation or ECMO was present in about 60% of the 20 patients in the active-infection cohort. In the active-infection cohort, about 90% of the 20 patients had comorbidities linked to unfavorable COVID-19 outcome. The TCR and BCR sequence repository comprised 30 to 40 patients and 70 or so time points, with over 7 million TCR sequences analysed. A couple of patients were in both the active and recovered cohorts because samples existed from active disease and from after recovery. Repertoire analyses used an age-matched reference group of a few dozen healthy donors who were negative for COVID-19 antibodies as the comparison. As many as 9 follow-up blood samples were taken per patient, and some of the samples covered different disease stages within the same individual.

The investigation overall reported the following: Blood samples from mildly ill patients during symptoms and early samples from severe cases were scarce. TRBV/TRBJ gene usage was reported as strongly skewed in patients with COVID-19. Prospective validation of the reported TCR clusters was stated to be required before clinical use. Specific T cell subsets (CD4+/Treg/CD8+) and sorted SARS-CoV-2-responsive or tetramer+ T cells had not yet been sequenced, with those experiments still ongoing. A total of 2,331 exclusive TCR clusters, including 30 to 40 low-pGen clusters, were found in the recovered cohort. The cohort was considered too small for HLA contributions to COVID-19 susceptibility or severity to be assessed. In active COVID-19, TRB repertoires were highly clonal, while at recovery, diversity and richness increased above the levels seen in healthy donors.

TRB repertoires were amplified using about 230-550 ng of genomic DNA isolated from blood. This clonotype is medium-sized (0.01 to 0.1%) in terms of sample share. Its binding antigen is unknown. The record has no base qualities; no much larger clone is one base away. Reading the germline V gene gives CDR1 MNHEY and CDR2 SVGAGI. Counted from cysteine to phenylalanine, this CDR3 has 11 amino acids. Of the read, only the CDR3 DNA is kept; its 33 bases are in frame from base 1. Trimming removed 6 bases from V and 6 bases from J, leaving 9 bases between the germline ends. Data came from an Illumina MiSeq. TRB rearrangements were amplified by multiplex PCR with BIOMED2 TRB-A/B primer pools. Two consecutive PCRs added Illumina-compatible adapters and 7-nucleotide sample barcodes to the amplicons. All library PCRs used Phusion HS II polymerase. The amplicons were purified from gel with the NucleoSpin Gel and PCR Clean-up kit, measured on Qubit, and then pooled at about 4 nM. Amplicon pool quality was checked on an Agilent 2100 Bioanalyzer before Illumina next-generation sequencing. Per the authors' processing: Annotation of TRB rearrangements was performed with MiXCR 3.0.8 using the default MiXCR reference library. Non-productive reads and sequences with fewer than 2 reads were excluded, and each unique CDR3 nucleotide sequence counted as one clone. R 3.5.1 was used to calculate clonality, diversity, richness and V-J gene usage. GLIPH2 was used to cluster TCRs based on CDR3 similarity, and OLGA was used to calculate the generation probabilities. Only GLIPH2 clusters with at least four unique TCR clonotypes present in at least three individuals were retained. The public reads were reanalyzed by TCRdb: fastp trimming at Q25, MiXCR alignment, in-frame beta chains only. For every CDR3 protein sequence, its rows merge into one entry that carries the most common genes and DNA. The V and J calls, along with clone size, are taken from TCRdb and not from the paper's own processing. The sample includes fewer than 20,000 distinct CDR3 sequences, with approximately 37% observed a single time. Approximately 15% of the sample goes to the ten largest clones.

This TCR derives from a human donor with active COVID-19. This receptor chain uses TRBV6-5 and TRBJ2-7, and possibly TRBD2, on 6 matching bases. The sample comprised blood. The CDR3 is CASSQGGEQYF. In nucleotides, the sequence is TGTGCCAGCAGCCAGGGAGGCGAGCAGTACTTC.